Following are 18 T cell receptor beta chains from one sample sequenced in a study of blood T cell repertoires in COVID-19. Sequenced by immunoSEQ multiplex PCR; TCRdb stores in-frame clones only, minus some. The table lists 210,000 or so clones, about 85% of them singletons. Material for sequencing was PBMCs or T cells enriched from blood (not recorded which). Source of these receptors: a young man who had recovered from COVID-19.

V and J are TRBV10-1 and TRBJ2-3, with 10 nucleotides matching TRBD2. Germline assignment: CDR1 WNHNN and CDR2 SYGVQD (reference sequence). The V segment lost 2 bases and the J segment 4 bases; nucleotides outside the gene matches: 6. The length of the CDR3 is 16 residues. CDR3 residues: CASSEQGLAFSDTQYF. The CDR3 region has the DNA TGCGCCAGCAGTGAGCAGGGACTAGCGTTTTCAGATACGCAGTATTTT.

V gene TRBV5-5 combines with J gene TRBJ2-1; D ambiguous. The CDR3 runs 11 residues. The V end lost 2 bases, the J end lost 9 bases, and 6 bases lay between the germline ends. Germline V lookup: CDR1 SGHKS, CDR2 YYEKEE (reference sequence). The CDR3 loop reads CASSFFGEQFF. CDR3 nucleotides: TGTGCCAGCAGCTTCTTCGGTGAGCAGTTCTTC.

This rearrangement joins TRBV19 to TRBJ2-7; 7 bases are shared with TRBD2. V shed 3 bases and J 5 bases; nucleotides not matched to a gene: 7. In germline, CDR1 is LNHDA, CDR2 SQIVND (reference sequence). The CDR3 spans 14 residues. CDR3 bases: TGTGCCAGTAGTATTTCGGGCGGGAGCAACGAGCAGTACTTC. Protein sequence: CASSISGGSNEQYF.

This chain connects TRBV5-1 to TRBJ2-3; no clear D gene. V shed 0 bases and J shed 7 bases, with 18 bases lying between them. CDR3 size: 16 residues. Germline CDR1 reads SGHRS; CDR2 reads YFSETQ. Here the CDR3 DNA reads TGCGCCAGCAGCTTGGCCGGTAGTCAGGCCTTTAATACGCAGTATTTT. It encodes CASSLAGSQAFNTQYF.

On this clone: The junction does not match germline at one end; this may be a read error. The chain has TRBV28 and TRBJ1-4; maybe TRBD1 (5 bases). The CDR3 is 11 amino acids. Germline CDR1 reads MDHEN; CDR2 reads SYDVKM. CDR3 residues: CASRSDTRAVF. CDR3 nucleotides: TGTGCCAGCAGATCGGACACCCGGGCTGTTTTT. Complete variable domain (other parts from reference TRBV28 and TRBJ1-4): DVKVTQSSRYLVKRTGEKVFLECVQDMDHENMFWYRQDPGLGLRLIYFSYDVKMKEKGDIPEGYSVSREKKERFSLILESASTNQTSMYLCASRSDTRAVFGSGTQLSVL.

The rearrangement links TRBV28 to TRBJ1-5; TRBD1 might be the D (5 bases). CDR3 length equals 15 residues. The germline V gene has CDR1 MDHEN and CDR2 SYDVKM. The ends were cut back, 3 bases at V and 7 bases at J, with 16 bases in the middle. CDR3 residues: CASSFSLGLQQPQHF. DNA of the CDR3: TGTGCCAGCAGTTTCTCCCTGGGACTTCAACAGCCCCAGCATTTT. Using reference TRBV28 and TRBJ1-5 for the parts outside the CDR3, the full variable domain is DVKVTQSSRYLVKRTGEKVFLECVQDMDHENMFWYRQDPGLGLRLIYFSYDVKMKEKGDIPEGYSVSREKKERFSLILESASTNQTSMYLCASSFSLGLQQPQHFGDGTRLSIL.

The table lists this clone with a few counts. The chain has TRBV9 and TRBJ1-6; 7 bases agree with TRBD1. V lost 4 bases to trimming and J lost 8 bases; unmatched junction nucleotides: 6. The CDR3 has 14 amino acids. Germline values: CDR1 SGDLS, CDR2 YYNGEE. CDR3 loop: CASSPGQNYSPLHF. CDR3 in DNA: TGTGCCAGCAGCCCGGGACAGAACTATTCACCCCTCCACTTT.

V gene TRBV6-5 combines with J gene TRBJ2-7, with a tentative D call TRBD2 (6 bases). Per the germline V gene, CDR1 is MNHEY and CDR2 is SVGAGI. Trimming cost V 0 bases and J 1 base, with 10 bases left between them. The CDR3 extends over 15 amino acids. CDR3 residues: CASSYSGRGSYEQYF. CDR3 coding DNA: TGTGCCAGCAGTTACTCGGGGCGGGGTTCCTACGAGCAGTACTTC.

With regard to this clone: Within the sample, other DNA sequences also encode this same CDR3. This chain links TRBV18 with TRBJ2-4, with D unresolved. The CDR3 sequence is 14 residues long. The germline V gene encodes CDR1 KGHSH and CDR2 LQKENI. Trimming shortened V by 3 bases and J by 0 bases, and 6 bases separated the two germline ends. This CDR3 is CASSPSLAKNIQYF. The CDR3 nucleotides are TGTGCCAGCTCACCCTCGTTAGCCAAAAACATTCAGTACTTC. The entire variable domain, with the rest obtained from reference TRBV18 and TRBJ2-4, is as follows: NAGVMQNPRHLVRRRGQEARLRCSPMKGHSHVYWYRQLPEEGLKFMVYLQKENIIDESGMPKERFSAEFPKEGPSILRIQQVVRGDSAAYFCASSPSLAKNIQYFGAGTRLSVL.

The rearrangement joins TRBV3-1 (or the pseudogene TRBV3-2) to TRBJ2-5; tentative D call: TRBD1 (5 bases). V was cut by 2 bases and J by 6 bases, with 13 bases left in between. The CDR3 runs to 14 residues. Germline-derived CDR1 and CDR2 are LGHDT and YNNKEL (reference sequence). The CDR3: CASSQSRDSKTQYF. CDR3 coding DNA: TGTGCCAGCAGCCAAAGTAGAGACAGTAAGACCCAGTACTTC.

The chain links TRBV3-1 (or the pseudogene TRBV3-2) to TRBJ2-7; TRBD2 might be the D (5 bases). Germline lookup yields CDR1 LGHDT and CDR2 YNNKEL (reference sequence). The CDR3 loop spans 13 amino acids. The V end lost 0 bases, the J end lost 4 bases, and 7 bases lay between the germline ends. The CDR3 loop is CASSQDSGYEQYF. In DNA form, the CDR3 reads TGTGCCAGCAGCCAAGATTCGGGGTACGAGCAGTACTTC.

The V gene is TRBV29-1, the J gene TRBJ2-2; 8 bases fit TRBD1. Germline V CDR1 and CDR2: SQVTM, ANQGSEA. The length of the CDR3 is 13 residues. In nucleotides, the CDR3 is TGCACCTATAGGACAGGGCGAACCGGGGAGCTGTTTTTT. It encodes CTYRTGRTGELFF.

CDR3 loop: CASSSDIGTGDSPLHF. CDR3 sequence (DNA): TGTGCCAGCAGTTCAGATATCGGGACAGGGGATTCACCCCTCCACTTT. This rearrangement joins TRBV27 to TRBJ1-6; 10 bases line up with TRBD1. Germline V CDR1 and CDR2: MNHEY, SMNVEV (reference sequence). The junction had 8 bases not matched to a gene; V was cut back by 4 bases and J by 8 bases. The CDR3 is 16 residues long.

This sequence joins TRBV10-3 and TRBJ2-7; TRBD1 matches at 7 bases. V was clipped by 6 bases and J by 6 bases; unmatched bases: 5. The CDR3 totals 12 residues. The V gene's germline CDR1 is ENHRY and CDR2 SYGVKD. The CDR3 region is CAIRGGTVEQYF. The CDR3 DNA reads as TGTGCCATCAGAGGTGGGACAGTCGAGCAGTACTTC.

The chain carries TRBV6-2 or TRBV6-3 and TRBJ2-7, with D unclear. Germline CDR1 MNHEY, CDR2 SVGEGT. This CDR3 has 12 residues. V was trimmed by 2 bases and J by 2 bases, leaving 4 bases between them. The CDR3 DNA follows: TGTGCCAGCAGTTACGCGACCTACGAGCAGTACTTC. This gives the protein CASSYATYEQYF.

The chain carries TRBV15 and TRBJ2-5, with 9 bases identical to TRBD1. V dropped 9 bases and J dropped 2; count of bases not matched to a gene: 4. This CDR3 has 13 amino acids. CDR1 is LNHNV, CDR2 YYDKDF, per germline (reference sequence). DNA of the CDR3: TGTGCCACAGGGACAGGGCGACAAGAGACCCAGTACTTC. Amino acids: CATGTGRQETQYF.

The rearrangement links TRBV2 to TRBJ1-6; 7 bases fit TRBD1. Germline trimming cut 6 bases from V and 7 bases from J; bases unmatched to any gene: 3. Looked up from germline, CDR1 is SNHLY and CDR2 is FYNNEI. The CDR3 spans 13 residues. CDR3: CASRGTVNSPLHF. The CDR3 bases are TGTGCCAGCAGGGGGACAGTCAATTCACCCCTCCACTTT.

The chain joins TRBV7-9 to TRBJ1-2; 9 nucleotides match TRBD1. This CDR3 comprises 14 residues. V lost 5 bases and J lost 2; bases outside the gene matches: 3. Per germline, CDR1 SEHNR and CDR2 FQNEAQ (reference sequence). The CDR3 here is CASSGGQGNYGYTF. In DNA, the CDR3 is TGTGCCAGCAGCGGGGGACAGGGAAACTATGGCTACACCTTC.